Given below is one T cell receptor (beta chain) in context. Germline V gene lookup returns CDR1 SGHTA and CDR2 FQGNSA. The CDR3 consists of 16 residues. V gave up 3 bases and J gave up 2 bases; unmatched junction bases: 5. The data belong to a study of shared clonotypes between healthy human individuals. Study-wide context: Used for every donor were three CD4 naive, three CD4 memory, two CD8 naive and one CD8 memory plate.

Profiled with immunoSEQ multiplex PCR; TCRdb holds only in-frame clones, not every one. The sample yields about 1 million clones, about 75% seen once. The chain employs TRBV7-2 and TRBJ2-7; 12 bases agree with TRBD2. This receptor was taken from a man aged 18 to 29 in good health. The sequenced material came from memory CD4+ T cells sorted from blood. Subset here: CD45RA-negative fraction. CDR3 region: CASSFLAGGRTYEQYF. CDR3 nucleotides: TGTGCCAGCAGCTTCCTAGCGGGAGGGAGGACCTACGAGCAGTACTTC.